The entry that follows covers one TCR beta chain sequence. PCR involved 60 Vbeta and 13 Jbeta primers. Produced via immunoSEQ multiplex PCR; TCRdb's table is partial and in-frame only. The table shows over 130,000 clones, with more than 60% occurring only once. This record belongs to a study of cytomegalovirus exposure and HLA in healthy donors. Per germline, CDR1 LGHNA and CDR2 YSLEER. The length of the CDR3 is 16 residues. V shed 1 base and J 4 bases; nucleotides not matched to a gene: 6. The V gene is TRBV4-3, the J gene TRBJ2-3; 9 bases match TRBD2. Specimen: PBMCs. The source is a woman in her fifties or sixties in good health and CMV-seronegative. CDR3: CASSQGRRGGSDTQYF. The CDR3 DNA reads as TGCGCCAGCAGCCAAGGTCGGCGGGGGGGCTCAGATACGCAGTATTTT.